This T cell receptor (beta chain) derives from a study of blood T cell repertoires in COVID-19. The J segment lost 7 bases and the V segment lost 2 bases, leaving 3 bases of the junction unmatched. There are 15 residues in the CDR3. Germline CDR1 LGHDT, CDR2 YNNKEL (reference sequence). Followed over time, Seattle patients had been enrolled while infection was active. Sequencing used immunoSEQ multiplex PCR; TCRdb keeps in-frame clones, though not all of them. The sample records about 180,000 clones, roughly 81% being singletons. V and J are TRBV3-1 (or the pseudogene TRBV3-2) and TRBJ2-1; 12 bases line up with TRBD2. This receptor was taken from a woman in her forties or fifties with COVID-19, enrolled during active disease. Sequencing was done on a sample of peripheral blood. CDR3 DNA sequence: TGTGCCAGCAGCCAAACTAGCGGGGGGCCAAATGAGCAGTTCTTC. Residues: CASSQTSGGPNEQFF.